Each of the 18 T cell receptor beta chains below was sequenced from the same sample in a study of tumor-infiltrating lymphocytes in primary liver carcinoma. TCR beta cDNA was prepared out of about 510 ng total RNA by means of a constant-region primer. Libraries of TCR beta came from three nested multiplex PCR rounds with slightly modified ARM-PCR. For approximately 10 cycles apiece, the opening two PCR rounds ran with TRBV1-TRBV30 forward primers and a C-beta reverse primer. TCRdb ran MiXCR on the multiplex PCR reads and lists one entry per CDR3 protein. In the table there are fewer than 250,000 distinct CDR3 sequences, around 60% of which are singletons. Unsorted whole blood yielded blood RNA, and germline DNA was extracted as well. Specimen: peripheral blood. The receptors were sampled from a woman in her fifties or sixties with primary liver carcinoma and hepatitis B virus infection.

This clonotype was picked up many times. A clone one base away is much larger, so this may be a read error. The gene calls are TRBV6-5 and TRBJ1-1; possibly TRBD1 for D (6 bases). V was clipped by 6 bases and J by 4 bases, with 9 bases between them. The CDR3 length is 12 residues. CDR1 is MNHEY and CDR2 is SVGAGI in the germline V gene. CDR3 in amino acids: CASSKQGTEAFF. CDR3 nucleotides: TGTGCCAGCAGCAAACAGGGCACTGAAGCTTTCTTT.

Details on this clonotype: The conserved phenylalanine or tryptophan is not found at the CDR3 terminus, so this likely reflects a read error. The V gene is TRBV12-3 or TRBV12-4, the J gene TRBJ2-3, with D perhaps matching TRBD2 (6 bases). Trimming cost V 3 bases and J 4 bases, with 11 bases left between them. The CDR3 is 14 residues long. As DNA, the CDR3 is TGTGCCAGCAGTTTCGGAGGGTCCCCAGATACGCAGTATTTG. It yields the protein CASSFGGSPDTQYL.

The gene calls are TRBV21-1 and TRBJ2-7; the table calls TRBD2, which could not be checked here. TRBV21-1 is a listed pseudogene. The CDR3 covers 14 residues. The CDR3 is CVVSTGTYTYEQYF. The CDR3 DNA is TGTGTCGTCAGTACCGGGACTTACACCTACGAGCAGTACTTC.

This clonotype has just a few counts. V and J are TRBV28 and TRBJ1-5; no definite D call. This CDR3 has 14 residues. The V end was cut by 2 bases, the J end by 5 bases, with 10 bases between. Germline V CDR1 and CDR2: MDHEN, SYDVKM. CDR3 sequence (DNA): TGTGCCAGCAGTTTAGTAAGGGTCGATCAGCCCCAGCATTTT. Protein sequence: CASSLVRVDQPQHF.

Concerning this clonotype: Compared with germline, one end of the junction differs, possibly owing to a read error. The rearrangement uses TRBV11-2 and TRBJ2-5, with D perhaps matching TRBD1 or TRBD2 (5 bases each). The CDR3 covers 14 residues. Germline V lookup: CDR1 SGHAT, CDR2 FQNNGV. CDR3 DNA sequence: TGTGCCAGCAGCCTCGGACCGGCCCGAGGGACCCAATACTTC. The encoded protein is CASSLGPARGTQYF.

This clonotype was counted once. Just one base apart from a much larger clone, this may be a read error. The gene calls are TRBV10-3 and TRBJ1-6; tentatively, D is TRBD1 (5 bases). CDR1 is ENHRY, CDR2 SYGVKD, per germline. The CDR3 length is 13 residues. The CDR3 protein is CVVQEGLDSPLHF. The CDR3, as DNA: TGTGTCGTTCAAGAGGGGCTAGATTCACCCCTCCACTTT.

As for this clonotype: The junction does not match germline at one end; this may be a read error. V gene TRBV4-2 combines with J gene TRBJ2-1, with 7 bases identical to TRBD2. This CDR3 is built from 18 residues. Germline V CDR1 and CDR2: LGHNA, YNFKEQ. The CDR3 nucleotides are TGTGCCAACAGCCAACAACTAGTGGGAGGGCCGGGTTACAATGAGCAGTTCTTC. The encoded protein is CANSQQLVGGPGYNEQFF.

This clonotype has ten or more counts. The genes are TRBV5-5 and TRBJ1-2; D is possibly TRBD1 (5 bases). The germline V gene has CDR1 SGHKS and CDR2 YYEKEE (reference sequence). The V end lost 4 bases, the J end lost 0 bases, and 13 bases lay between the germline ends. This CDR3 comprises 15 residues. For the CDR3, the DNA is TGTGCCAGCAGCCTACTGGACACAGCTAACTATGGCTACACCTTC. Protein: CASSLLDTANYGYTF. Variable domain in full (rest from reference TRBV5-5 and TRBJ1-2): DAGVTQSPTHLIKTRGQQVTLRCSPISGHKSVSWYQQVLGQGPQFIFQYYEKEERGRGNFPDRFSARQFPNYSSELNVNALLLGDSALYLCASSLLDTANYGYTFGSGTRLTVV.

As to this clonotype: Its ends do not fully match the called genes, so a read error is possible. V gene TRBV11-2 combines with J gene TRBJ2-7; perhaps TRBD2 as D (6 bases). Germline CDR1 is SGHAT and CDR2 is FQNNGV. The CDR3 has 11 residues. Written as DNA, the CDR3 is TGTGCCAGTAGCTCGGACTACGGGCAGTACTTC. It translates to CASSSDYGQYF. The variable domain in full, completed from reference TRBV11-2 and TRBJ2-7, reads EAGVAQSPRYKIIEKRQSVAFWCNPISGHATLYWYQQILGQGPKLLIQFQNNGVVDDSQLPKDRFSAERLKGVDSTLKIQPAKLEDSAVYLCASSSDYGQYFGPGTRLTVT.

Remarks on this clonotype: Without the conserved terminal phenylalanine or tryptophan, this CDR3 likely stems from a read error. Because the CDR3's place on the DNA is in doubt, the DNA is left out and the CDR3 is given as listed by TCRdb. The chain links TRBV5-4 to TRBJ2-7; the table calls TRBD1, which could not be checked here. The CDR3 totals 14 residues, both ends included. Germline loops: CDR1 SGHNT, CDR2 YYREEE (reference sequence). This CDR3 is CASSVGQGGYEEYL.

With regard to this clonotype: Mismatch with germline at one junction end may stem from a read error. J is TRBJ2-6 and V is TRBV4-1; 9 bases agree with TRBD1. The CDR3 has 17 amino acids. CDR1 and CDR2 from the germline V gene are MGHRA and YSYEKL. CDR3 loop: CTSSHGTGPSGANVLTF. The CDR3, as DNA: TGCACCAGCAGCCACGGGACAGGGCCCTCTGGGGCCAACGTCTTGACTTTC.

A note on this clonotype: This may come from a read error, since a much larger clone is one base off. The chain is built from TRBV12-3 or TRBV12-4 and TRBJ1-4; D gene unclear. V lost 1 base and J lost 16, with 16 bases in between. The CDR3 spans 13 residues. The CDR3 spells CASSLVMFGSQFF. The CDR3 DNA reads TGTGCCAGCAGTTTAGTAATGTTCGGGTCACAGTTTTTT.

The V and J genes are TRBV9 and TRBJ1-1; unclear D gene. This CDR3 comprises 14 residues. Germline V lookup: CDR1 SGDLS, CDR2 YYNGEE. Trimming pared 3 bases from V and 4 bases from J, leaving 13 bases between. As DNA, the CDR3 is TGTGCCAGCAGCGCGAGCCGGTGGGGCACTGAAGCTTTCTTT. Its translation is CASSASRWGTEAFF.

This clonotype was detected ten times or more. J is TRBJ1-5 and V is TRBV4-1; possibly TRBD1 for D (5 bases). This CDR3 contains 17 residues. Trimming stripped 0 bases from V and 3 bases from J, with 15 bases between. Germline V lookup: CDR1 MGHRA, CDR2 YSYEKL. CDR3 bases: TGCGCCAGCAGCCAAGAATTTGGTGTGACAGTCAATCAGCCCCAGCATTTT. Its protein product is CASSQEFGVTVNQPQHF.

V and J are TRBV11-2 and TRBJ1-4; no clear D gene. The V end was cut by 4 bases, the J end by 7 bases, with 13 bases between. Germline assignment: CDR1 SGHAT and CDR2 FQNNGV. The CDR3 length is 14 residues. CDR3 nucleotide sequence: TGTGCCAGCAGCTCAAACGGGTTCGGTGAAAAACTGTTTTTT. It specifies CASSSNGFGEKLFF.

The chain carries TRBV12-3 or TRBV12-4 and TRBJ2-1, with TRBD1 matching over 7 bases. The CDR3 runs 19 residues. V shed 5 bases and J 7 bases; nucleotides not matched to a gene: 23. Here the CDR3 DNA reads TGTGCCAGCAGTATGGGCCCCAGGGGGTTGGGCGCCTCGAAGAATGAGCAGTTCTTC. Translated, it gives CASSMGPRGLGASKNEQFF.

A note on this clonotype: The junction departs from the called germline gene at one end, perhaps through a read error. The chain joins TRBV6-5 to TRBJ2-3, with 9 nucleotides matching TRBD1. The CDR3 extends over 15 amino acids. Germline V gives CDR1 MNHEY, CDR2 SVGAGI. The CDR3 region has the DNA TGTGCCAGCGGTCGCGGACAGGGGTACCCAGATACGCACTATTTT. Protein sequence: CASGRGQGYPDTHYF.

CDR3 amino acids: CASSLVVDTDTQYF. CDR3 coding DNA: TGCGCCAGCAGCTTGGTGGTCGACACAGATACGCAGTATTTT. The rearrangement uses TRBV5-1 and TRBJ2-3; D remains ambiguous. The length of the CDR3 is 14 residues. V was trimmed by 0 bases and J by 2 bases, leaving 7 bases between them. CDR1 and CDR2 from the germline V gene are SGHRS and YFSETQ.